These 15 T cell receptor beta chains were sequenced from one sample in a study of OX40 agonist ivuxolimab in advanced cancers. TCRdb keeps only in-frame clones here, not all; method: immunoSEQ multiplex PCR. Among 80,000 or so clones listed, more than 80% were seen once. The sample here was CD4+ or CD8+ T cells sorted from blood, taken in a trial of the OX40 agonist ivuxolimab. All receptors come from an adult with an advanced solid tumor such as melanoma, head and neck, liver or kidney cancer.

This clone was found a few times. The rearrangement uses TRBV21-1 and TRBJ1-2; the table's D call TRBD1 went unverified against the DNA. TRBV21-1 is a documented pseudogene. The CDR3 totals 13 residues. Here the CDR3 DNA reads TGTGCCAGCAGCAAAGCAGGGGGACATGGCTACACCTTC. Its protein product is CASSKAGGHGYTF.

The CDR3 protein is CGAGLNYGYTF. The CDR3 DNA is TGTGGGGCAGGGCTTAACTATGGCTACACCTTC. The chain is built from TRBV28 and TRBJ1-2; tentative D call: TRBD1 (5 bases). Germline V gives CDR1 MDHEN, CDR2 SYDVKM. This CDR3 is built from 11 residues.

This clone appeared once. The chain employs TRBV5-4 and TRBJ1-2; D gene uncertain. The CDR3 contains 13 residues. CDR1 and CDR2 (germline): SGHNT, YYREEE (reference sequence). V was shortened by 0 bases and J by 6 bases, with 9 bases between the two germline ends. The CDR3 region has the DNA TGTGCCAGCAGCTTGGCCCCGGGAAATGGCTACACCTTC. This sequence encodes CASSLAPGNGYTF. Looking up the rest from reference TRBV5-4 and TRBJ1-2 gives the full variable domain: ETGVTQSPTHLIKTRGQQVTLRCSSQSGHNTVSWYQQALGQGPQFIFQYYREEENGRGNFPPRFSGLQFPNYSSELNVNALELDDSALYLCASSLAPGNGYTFGSGTRLTVV.

The chain has TRBV9 and TRBJ2-2; 8 bases match TRBD2. The CDR3 is 17 residues long. With 4 bases clipped from V and 3 bases from J, the junction kept 11 bases outside the gene matches. The germline gives CDR1 SGDLS, CDR2 YYNGEE. CDR3: CASSPRGVGLDTGELFF. The CDR3 DNA reads TGTGCCAGCAGCCCCCGGGGTGTGGGACTAGACACCGGGGAGCTGTTTTTT. Using reference TRBV9 and TRBJ2-2 for the parts outside the CDR3, the full variable domain is DSGVTQTPKHLITATGQRVTLRCSPRSGDLSVYWYQQSLDQGLQFLIQYYNGEERAKGNILERFSAQQFPDLHSELNLSSLELGDSALYFCASSPRGVGLDTGELFFGEGSRLTVL.

This clone was counted once. Other nucleotide sequences from this sample produce the same CDR3. The chain links TRBV7-9 to TRBJ1-5; D is possibly TRBD1 (5 bases). The V gene lost 1 base and the J gene lost 1 base, with 5 bases spanning the gap. Per germline, CDR1 SEHNR and CDR2 FQNEAQ (reference sequence). This CDR3 spans 14 amino acids. The CDR3 region has the DNA TGTGCCAGCAGCTTAGGACAGAGCAATCAGCCCCAGCATTTT. Its protein is CASSLGQSNQPQHF.

The V call is TRBV6-4, the J call TRBJ2-1; D perhaps matches TRBD2 (6 bases). Germline CDR1 and CDR2: MRHNA and SNTAGT. V lost 11 bases and J 3 bases, leaving 17 bases between the germline ends. The CDR3 runs to 14 residues. The CDR3 region has the DNA TGTGCCTGGAGACCGGGGACTTACTACAATGAGCAGTTCTTC. This sequence encodes CAWRPGTYYNEQFF.

This clone was detected only a few times. The chain joins TRBV19 to TRBJ1-5, with 7 nucleotides matching TRBD1. The CDR3 extends over 13 amino acids. Germline V CDR1 and CDR2: LNHDA, SQIVND (reference sequence). V was pared by 8 bases and J by 4 bases, with 5 bases of the junction left unmatched. The CDR3 region is CASDRDRNQPQHF. DNA for the CDR3: TGTGCCAGTGACAGGGATAGGAATCAGCCCCAGCATTTT.

The genes are TRBV6-5 and TRBJ1-6; D perhaps matches TRBD1 (5 bases). This CDR3 has 14 amino acids. Germline V gene data show CDR1 as MNHEY and CDR2 as SVGAGI. V was trimmed by 6 bases and J by 7 bases, leaving 13 bases between them. The CDR3 sequence is CASSSPGLNSPLHF. The CDR3, as DNA: TGTGCCAGCAGCTCCCCGGGACTAAATTCACCCCTCCACTTT.

The chain is built from TRBV7-7 and TRBJ2-2; 7 bases align to TRBD1. V lost 5 bases to trimming and J lost 3 bases; unmatched junction nucleotides: 3. Germline lookup yields CDR1 SSHAT and CDR2 FNYEAQ (reference sequence). The CDR3 totals 14 residues. CDR3 region: CASSRDRDTGELFF. The CDR3 nucleotides are TGTGCCAGCAGCCGGGACAGAGACACCGGGGAGCTGTTTTTT.

The chain has TRBV7-2 and TRBJ1-5; D gene ambiguous. V shed 3 bases and J shed 5 bases, with 8 bases lying between them. This CDR3 has 13 residues. Germline CDR1 reads SGHTA; CDR2 reads FQGNSA. The CDR3, as DNA: TGTGCCAGCAGCTTGGGCAGCGATCAGCCCCAGCATTTT. This codes for CASSLGSDQPQHF.

This rearrangement joins TRBV5-4 to TRBJ2-2, with D maybe TRBD1 (5 bases). CDR3 size: 15 residues. V lost 0 bases, J lost 5 bases, and 11 bases lay in between. The germline V gene encodes CDR1 SGHNT and CDR2 YYREEE (reference sequence). Here the CDR3 reads CASSLVAGKTGELFF. The CDR3, as DNA: TGTGCCAGCAGCTTGGTGGCAGGGAAAACCGGGGAGCTGTTTTTT.

The chain combines TRBV29-1 with TRBJ2-5; possibly TRBD2 for D (6 bases). The CDR3 covers 11 residues. The germline CDR1 and CDR2 sequences are SQVTM and ANQGSEA. V was shortened by 5 bases and J by 4 bases, with 8 bases between the two germline ends. CDR3 nucleotides: TGCAGCGTTAGGGGAGGAGAGACCCAGTACTTC. Translation: CSVRGGETQYF.

The rearrangement joins TRBV29-1 to TRBJ1-4; D ambiguous. Per the germline V gene, CDR1 is SQVTM and CDR2 is ANQGSEA. The CDR3 loop spans 12 amino acids. Trimming took 0 bases from V and 11 from J, leaving 10 bases between them. CDR3 protein: CSVEEGKGKLFF. As DNA, the CDR3 is TGCAGCGTTGAAGAGGGCAAAGGGAAACTGTTTTTT.

The chain has TRBV2 and TRBJ2-3; 12 nucleotides match TRBD2. CDR3 length equals 15 residues. Unmatched junction bases numbered 5, after V lost 8 bases and J lost 2 bases. CDR1 and CDR2 (germline): SNHLY, FYNNEI. CDR3: CASSGLAGYTDTQYF. CDR3 nucleotide sequence: TGTGCCAGCTCCGGACTAGCGGGGTACACAGATACGCAGTATTTT. Looking up the rest from reference TRBV2 and TRBJ2-3 gives the full variable domain: EPEVTQTPSHQVTQMGQEVILRCVPISNHLYFYWYRQILGQKVEFLVSFYNNEISEKSEIFDDQFSVERPDGSNFTLKIRSTKLEDSAMYFCASSGLAGYTDTQYFGPGTRLTVL.

The chain recombines TRBV6-5 with TRBJ1-1, with D perhaps matching TRBD1 (6 bases). The ends were cut back, 6 bases at V and 5 bases at J, with 16 bases in the middle. Germline V gives CDR1 MNHEY, CDR2 SVGAGI. This CDR3 region has 14 residues. Here the CDR3 DNA reads TGTGCCAGCAGACTACAGGGTTCAACGACTGAAGCTTTCTTT. Translation gives CASRLQGSTTEAFF.